The clone carrying this T cell receptor (beta chain) was found a few times. The antigen remains unidentified. Primers for the PCR totalled 60 Vbeta and 13 Jbeta. This table comes from immunoSEQ multiplex PCR, and its TCRdb copy is limited to in-frame clones, with some not included. The repertoire holds roughly 100,000 clones, with roughly 82% as singletons. The entry originates in a study of cytomegalovirus exposure and HLA in healthy donors. Overall study: Earlier, 110 million or so unique TCR beta sequences were recovered from about 200 million T cells by an analysis. Findings and limits, study-wide: Rarity held for most TCR sequences, but there were some public TCRs that occurred in many donors.

The CDR3 has 16 amino acids. Germline CDR1 reads SGHDT; CDR2 reads YYEEEE. V was cut by 6 bases and J by 0 bases, with 15 bases left in between. The TCR originated in a male donor in good health and CMV-seropositive. The gene calls are TRBV5-6 and TRBJ1-4, with D possibly TRBD1 on 5 matching bases. Sequencing was done on a sample of PBMCs. CDR3 residues: CASILLSGTTNEKLFF. CDR3 bases: TGTGCCAGCATCCTCCTATCAGGGACAACTAATGAAAAACTGTTTTTT.